This entry describes one T cell receptor beta chain. Its matching antigen is unknown. A single base separates this from a much larger clone, so it may be a read error. The data were obtained in a study of T cell repertoires in cytomegalovirus infection. About the study: An indication of both CMV infection and matching HLA type came from public TCR beta signatures.

The CDR3 has 12 residues. Germline V gene data show CDR1 as SGHTA and CDR2 as FQGNSA. The study's findings and limits: CMV-specific TCR beta clonotypes restricted by HLA-C dominated the ex vivo response.

TCRdb processed the reads anew with MiXCR; each CDR3 protein has one entry. The sample records some 700,000 distinct CDR3 sequences, about 33% being singletons. J is TRBJ1-1 and V is TRBV7-2; 7 positions agree with TRBD1. Sample: cultured PBMCs, taken from culture after CMV antigen stimulation. This clonotype was sampled from a human donor in good health (CMV status not recorded). Some clones in this sample may be carry-over from other donors' samples. CDR3 nucleotide sequence: TGTGCCAGCAGCCAGGACAGGCGAGAAGCTGTCTTT. Translating it yields CASSQDRREAVF.